Listed below are T cell receptor beta chains from one sample, sequenced in a study of OX40 agonist ivuxolimab in advanced cancers. Data came from immunoSEQ multiplex PCR; TCRdb stores just in-frame clones and leaves some out. The data hold fewer than 100,000 clones, with less than 90% observed a single time. This sample comprised CD4+ or CD8+ T cells sorted from blood, obtained in a trial of the OX40 agonist ivuxolimab. The receptor source for this set is an adult with an advanced solid tumor such as melanoma, head and neck, liver or kidney cancer. Both conserved end residues are part of each CDR3. Each record gives: V gene, D gene, clone size, J gene, CDR3 DNA, CDR3 protein. A D gene is named only where the DNA matches it firmly. A clone size is listed for some rows: how often the clone was seen (once, few, many), or a class if it is expanded.

TRBV9,NA,NA,TRBJ2-1,TGTGCCAGCAGCGTGCGGGTCCTCGGTGAGCAGTTCTTC,CASSVRVLGEQFF
TRBV6-5,TRBD2,NA,TRBJ2-5,TGTGCCAGCAGAGTATCGGGACTACCGCAAGAGACCCAGTACTTC,CASRVSGLPQETQYF
TRBV11-3,TRBD1,NA,TRBJ2-7,TGTGCCAGCAGCTCCAGGACAGGGATCTACGAGCAGTACTTC,CASSSRTGIYEQYF
TRBV19,NA,NA,TRBJ2-3,TGTGCCAGTAGGTCAACTAGCACAGATACGCAGTATTTT,CASRSTSTDTQYF
TRBV9,NA,NA,TRBJ2-1,TGTGCCAGCAGCGTAGGGGACCCTTGGAATGAGCAGTTCTTC,CASSVGDPWNEQFF
TRBV2,TRBD1,NA,TRBJ1-6,TGTGCCAGCAGTGGGAGGACAGGAGATATTAATTCACCCCTCCACTTT,CASSGRTGDINSPLHF
TRBV6-6,NA,NA,TRBJ2-1,TGTGCCAGCAGTTACAATTTGGGGACTGGGGACAATGAGCAGTTCTTC,CASSYNLGTGDNEQFF
TRBV9,NA,NA,TRBJ2-1,TGTGCCAGCAGCGGAGACCCCAATGAGCAGTTCTTC,CASSGDPNEQFF
TRBV9,NA,NA,TRBJ2-7,TGTGCCAGCAGCCCTCACGGAACCTACGAGCAGTACTTC,CASSPHGTYEQYF
TRBV19,NA,NA,TRBJ2-5,TGTGCCAGTAGTATAGACGCGGCGGGGGAGACCCAGTACTTC,CASSIDAAGETQYF
TRBV4-1,TRBD2,once,TRBJ2-3,TGCGCCAGCAGCCCGGGACTAGCGGGGGCCACAGATACGCAGTATTTT,CASSPGLAGATDTQYF
TRBV2,TRBD1,NA,TRBJ1-1,TGTGCCAGCAGTTGGACAGGGGGGACCACTGAAGCTTTCTTT,CASSWTGGTTEAFF
TRBV7-6,TRBD2,NA,TRBJ2-3,TGTGCCAGCAGCTTAGCGGAGGGTCTAGCGGGGGATAGCACAGATACGCAGTATTTT,CASSLAEGLAGDSTDTQYF
TRBV10-3,NA,NA,TRBJ2-1,TGTGCCATCAGTCCCCAGGGGCGGGTGAATGAGCAGTTCTTC,CAISPQGRVNEQFF
TRBV11-1,TRBD1,once,TRBJ1-2,TGTGCCAGCAGCTTACGGGACAGCTATGGCTACACCTTC,CASSLRDSYGYTF
TRBV29-1,NA,NA,TRBJ2-1,TGCAGCGTTGATCTAGGACTCTCCTACAATGAGCAGTTCTTC,CSVDLGLSYNEQFF
TRBV11-2,NA,NA,TRBJ2-1,TGTGCCAGCAGCCCCAACCTAAATGAGCAGTTCTTC,CASSPNLNEQFF
TRBV6-5,TRBD1,NA,TRBJ2-7,TGTGCCAGCAGTTACCTCGGACAGGGAAACCGCGAGCAGTACTTC,CASSYLGQGNREQYF
TRBV29-1,NA,NA,TRBJ2-5,TGCAGCGTTACAGACACCCAAGAGACCCAGTACTTC,CSVTDTQETQYF
TRBV5-1,TRBD1,NA,TRBJ2-5,TGCGCCAGCTCCGGGACAGAGGGGACCCAGTACTTC,CASSGTEGTQYF
TRBV7-2,TRBD2,NA,TRBJ2-3,TGTGCCAGCAACCCAGCGGGAGGGCCGATGGATACGCAGTATTTT,CASNPAGGPMDTQYF
TRBV12-5,TRBD2,NA,TRBJ2-1,TGTGCTAGTGGTCCGGGAGGGCCGAAGAATGAGCAGTTCTTC,CASGPGGPKNEQFF
TRBV5-3,NA,NA,TRBJ2-1,TGTGCCAGAAGCTTAGCCGGGAGAGTAGTTAACAATGAGCAGTTCTTC,CARSLAGRVVNNEQFF
TRBV5-6,NA,NA,TRBJ2-1,TGTGCCAGCAGCGCGGTAGTCTGGGGCCAGGATGAGCAGTTCTTC,CASSAVVWGQDEQFF
TRBV5-1,NA,NA,TRBJ1-1,TGCGCCAGCAGCTTGGCCGACCCCCGGGGAACTGAAGCTTTCTTT,CASSLADPRGTEAFF
TRBV7-2,NA,NA,TRBJ1-5,TGTGCCAGCAGCTTAAAAGGGAACAATCAGCCCCAGCATTTT,CASSLKGNNQPQHF
TRBV5-1,NA,NA,TRBJ2-1,TGCGCCAGCAGCTGGACGGACAATGAGCAGTTCTTC,CASSWTDNEQFF
TRBV13,NA,NA,TRBJ1-3,TGTGCCAGCAGCTCCCGGACAGCTGACTCTGGAAACACCATATATTTT,CASSSRTADSGNTIYF
TRBV11-3,NA,once,TRBJ2-7,TGTGCCAGCAGCTTATCCCAAAGCGCGTCCTACGAGCAGTACTTC,CASSLSQSASYEQYF
TRBV11-3,NA,NA,TRBJ2-1,TGTGCCAGCAGCCCCGATACCGGGACTCCGTACAATGAGCAGTTCTTC,CASSPDTGTPYNEQFF
TRBV11-2,NA,NA,TRBJ2-5,TGTGCCAGCAGCTCATGGACCGGGGAGACCCAGTACTTC,CASSSWTGETQYF
TRBV15,NA,NA,TRBJ1-2,TGTGCCACCAGCAGAGCCACGGTCCTATCGAGCGCGGACGTCTATGGCTACACCTTC,CATSRATVLSSADVYGYTF
TRBV5-1,TRBD1,NA,TRBJ1-2,TGCGCCAGCAGCCCCCGGACAGGGAGCGGCTACACCTTC,CASSPRTGSGYTF
TRBV11-2,TRBD2,NA,TRBJ2-7,TGTGCCAGCAGCTCGGACGGACTAGCGGGAGGGGACGAGCAGTACTTC,CASSSDGLAGGDEQYF
TRBV9,NA,once,TRBJ2-1,TGTGCCAGCAGCCGGGGAGGCGGTAGCTCCTACAATGAGCAGTTCTTC,CASSRGGGSSYNEQFF
TRBV7-3,NA,NA,TRBJ1-2,TGTGCCAGCAGCCCCCCGGGGGGGGACCTCTATGGCTACACCTTC,CASSPPGGDLYGYTF
TRBV7-9,NA,NA,TRBJ1-1,TGTGCCAGCAGCTTAAGTCAGAAGAACACTGAAGCTTTCTTT,CASSLSQKNTEAFF
TRBV4-2,NA,NA,TRBJ2-7,TGTGCCAGCAGCCAAGCCAGTGGCGGGTCCTACGAGCAGTACTTC,CASSQASGGSYEQYF
TRBV7-2,NA,NA,TRBJ2-7,TGTGCCAGCAGCTTAGAAGGAGGGCCGGGGGAGCAGTACTTC,CASSLEGGPGEQYF
TRBV6-6,NA,NA,TRBJ1-2,TGTGCCAGCAGTTACGGACAGAACTATGGCTACACCTTC,CASSYGQNYGYTF
TRBV27,TRBD2,once,TRBJ2-1,TGTGCCAGCTCATATCCGGGACTAGCGGGAGATAAGTCGGGGAATGAGCAGTTCTTC,CASSYPGLAGDKSGNEQFF
TRBV7-3,NA,NA,TRBJ2-1,TGTGCCAGCAGCCCCCGGGGATACAATGAGCAGTTCTTC,CASSPRGYNEQFF
TRBV5-4,NA,NA,TRBJ1-5,TGTGCCAGCAGCTTTGGACCGATCAATCAGCCCCAGCATTTT,CASSFGPINQPQHF
TRBV19,TRBD1,NA,TRBJ1-1,TGTGCCAGTAGTAGCAGGGGGTGGATCATGAACACTGAAGCTTTCTTT,CASSSRGWIMNTEAFF
TRBV4-1,TRBD1,NA,TRBJ1-2,TGCGCCAGCAGCCACGGACAGGGGATAAACTATGGCTACACCTTC,CASSHGQGINYGYTF
TRBV7-8,TRBD2,once,TRBJ2-1,TGTGCCAGCAGCTTAGCGGAGGGACTAGCGGGAGGGAATGAGCAGTTCTTC,CASSLAEGLAGGNEQFF
TRBV19,NA,NA,TRBJ1-1,TGTGCCAGTAGTATAGTTGGTGGCACTGAAGCTTTCTTT,CASSIVGGTEAFF
TRBV6-6,NA,NA,TRBJ2-7,TGTGCCAGCAGACCAGGAGGGTTTTACTCCTACGAGCAGTACTTC,CASRPGGFYSYEQYF
TRBV5-6,NA,once,TRBJ2-7,TGTGCCAGCAGCTTGGGGCTCACCTACGAGCAGTACTTC,CASSLGLTYEQYF
TRBV28,NA,NA,TRBJ1-2,TGTGCCAGCACTATAACAGAAAACTATGGCTACACCTTC,CASTITENYGYTF
TRBV6-5,TRBD1,NA,TRBJ2-7,TGTGCCAGCAGCTGGGACAGGGTGTCCTACGAGCAGTACTTC,CASSWDRVSYEQYF
TRBV2,TRBD2,NA,TRBJ2-1,TGTGCCAGCAGCGGCGGGAGGGCCACTGAGCAGTTCTTC,CASSGGRATEQFF
TRBV7-9,NA,NA,TRBJ1-4,TGTGCCAGCAGCAAACACCAAGAAAATGAAAAACTGTTTTTT,CASSKHQENEKLFF
TRBV20-1,NA,once,TRBJ2-7,TGCAGTGCTAGGGCCTACTACGAGCAGTACTTC,CSARAYYEQYF
TRBV7-9,TRBD2,NA,TRBJ2-1,TGTGCCAGCAGCTTTCAGGGACTAGCGTTCTTC,CASSFQGLAFF
TRBV9,NA,NA,TRBJ1-1,TGTGCCAGCAGCCCAGGGCACGGGGTTAACACTGAAGCTTTCTTT,CASSPGHGVNTEAFF
TRBV28,NA,NA,TRBJ2-7,TGTGCCAGCAGTTTAAACTTGTTCGGCGAGCAGTACTTC,CASSLNLFGEQYF
TRBV6-6,NA,once,TRBJ2-1,TGTGCCAGCATCGACGAGCAGACTAGGAGCAATGAGCAGTTCTTC,CASIDEQTRSNEQFF
TRBV4-1,NA,medium-sized,TRBJ2-7,TGCGCCAGCAGCCAAGAATCGGCGCTAGGGACCCCCCACGAGCAGTACTTC,CASSQESALGTPHEQYF